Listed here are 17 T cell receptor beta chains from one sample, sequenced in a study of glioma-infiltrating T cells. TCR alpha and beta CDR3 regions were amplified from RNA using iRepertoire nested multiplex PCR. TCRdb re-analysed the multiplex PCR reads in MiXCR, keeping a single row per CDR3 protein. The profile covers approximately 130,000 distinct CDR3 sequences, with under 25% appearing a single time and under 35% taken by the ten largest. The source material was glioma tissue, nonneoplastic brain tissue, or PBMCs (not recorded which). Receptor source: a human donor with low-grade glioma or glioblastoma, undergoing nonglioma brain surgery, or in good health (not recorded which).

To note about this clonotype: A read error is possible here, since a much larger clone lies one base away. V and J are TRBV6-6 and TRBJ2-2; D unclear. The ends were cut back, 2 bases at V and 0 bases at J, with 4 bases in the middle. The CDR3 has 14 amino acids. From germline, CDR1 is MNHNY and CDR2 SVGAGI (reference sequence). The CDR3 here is CASSYISNTGELFF. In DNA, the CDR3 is TGTGCCAGCAGTTACATTTCGAACACCGGGGAGCTGTTTTTT.

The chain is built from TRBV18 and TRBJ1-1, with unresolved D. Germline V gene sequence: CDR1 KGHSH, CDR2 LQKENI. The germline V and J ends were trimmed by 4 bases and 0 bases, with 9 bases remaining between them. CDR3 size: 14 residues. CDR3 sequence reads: CASSQQTMNTEAFF. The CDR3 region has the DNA TGTGCCAGCTCACAACAGACTATGAACACTGAAGCTTTCTTT.

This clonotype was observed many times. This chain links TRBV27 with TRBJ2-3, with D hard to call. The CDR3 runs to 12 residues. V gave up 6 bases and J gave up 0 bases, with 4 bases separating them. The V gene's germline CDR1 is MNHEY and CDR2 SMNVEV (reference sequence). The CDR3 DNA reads TGTGCCAGCAGCCGCAGCACAGATACGCAGTATTTT. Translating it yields CASSRSTDTQYF.

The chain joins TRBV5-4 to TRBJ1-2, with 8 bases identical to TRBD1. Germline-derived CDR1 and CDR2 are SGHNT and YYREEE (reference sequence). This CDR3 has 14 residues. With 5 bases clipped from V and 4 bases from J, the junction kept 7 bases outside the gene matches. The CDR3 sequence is CASSSGQGAYGYTF. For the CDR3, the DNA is TGTGCCAGCAGTTCCGGACAGGGTGCCTATGGCTACACCTTC.

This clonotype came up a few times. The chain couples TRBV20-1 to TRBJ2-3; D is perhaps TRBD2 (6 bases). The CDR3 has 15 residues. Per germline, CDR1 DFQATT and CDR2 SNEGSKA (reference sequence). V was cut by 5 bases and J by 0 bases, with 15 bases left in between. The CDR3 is CSAPLGGASTDTQYF. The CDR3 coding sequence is TGCAGTGCTCCCCTGGGCGGGGCGAGCACAGATACGCAGTATTTT.

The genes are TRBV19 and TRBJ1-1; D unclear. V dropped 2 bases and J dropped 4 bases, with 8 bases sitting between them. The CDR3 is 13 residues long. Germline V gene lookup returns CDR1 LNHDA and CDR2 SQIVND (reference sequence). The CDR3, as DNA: TGTGCCAGTAGTATAACCGTGAGCACTGAAGCTTTCTTT. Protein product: CASSITVSTEAFF.

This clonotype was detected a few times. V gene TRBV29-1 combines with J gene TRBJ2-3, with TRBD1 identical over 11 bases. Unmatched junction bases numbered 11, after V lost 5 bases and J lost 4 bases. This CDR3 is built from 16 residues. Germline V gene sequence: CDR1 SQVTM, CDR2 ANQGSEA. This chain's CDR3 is CSVYITGTGGPDTQYF. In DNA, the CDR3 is TGCAGCGTTTACATAACCGGGACAGGGGGTCCAGATACGCAGTATTTT.

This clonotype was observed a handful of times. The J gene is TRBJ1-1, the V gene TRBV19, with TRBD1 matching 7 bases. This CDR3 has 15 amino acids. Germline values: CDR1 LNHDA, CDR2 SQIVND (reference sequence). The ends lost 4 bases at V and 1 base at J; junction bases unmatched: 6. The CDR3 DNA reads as TGTGCCAGTAGTAGAGACAGGGATCCGAACACTGAAGCTTTCTTT. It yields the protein CASSRDRDPNTEAFF.

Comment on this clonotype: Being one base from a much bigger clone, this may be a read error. In DNA form, the CDR3 reads TGTGCCAGCAGTACTATGAGACAGTCCTATGGCTACACCTTC. Residues: CASSTMRQSYGYTF. The chain has TRBV28 and TRBJ1-2, with TRBD1 as a possible D gene (5 bases). This CDR3 comprises 14 residues. V gave up 5 bases and J gave up 4 bases, with 14 bases separating them. Germline V lookup: CDR1 MDHEN, CDR2 SYDVKM.

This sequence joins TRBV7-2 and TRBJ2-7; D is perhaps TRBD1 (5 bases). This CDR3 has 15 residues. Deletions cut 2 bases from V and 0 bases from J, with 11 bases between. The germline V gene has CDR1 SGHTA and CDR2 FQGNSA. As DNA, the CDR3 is TGTGCCAGCAGCTTAACCTTCGGACACTCCTACGAGCAGTACGTC. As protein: CASSLTFGHSYEQYV.

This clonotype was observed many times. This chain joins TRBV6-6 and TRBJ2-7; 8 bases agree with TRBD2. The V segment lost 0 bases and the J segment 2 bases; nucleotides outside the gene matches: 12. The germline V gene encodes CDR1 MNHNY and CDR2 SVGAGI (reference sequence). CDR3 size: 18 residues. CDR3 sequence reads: CASSYSMVGGGFTYEQYV. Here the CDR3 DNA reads TGTGCCAGCAGTTACTCGATGGTCGGCGGGGGGTTTACCTACGAGCAGTACGTC.

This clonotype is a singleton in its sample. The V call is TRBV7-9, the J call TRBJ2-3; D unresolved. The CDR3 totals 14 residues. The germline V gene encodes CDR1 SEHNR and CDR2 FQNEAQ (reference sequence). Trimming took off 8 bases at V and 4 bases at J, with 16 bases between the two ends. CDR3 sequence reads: CASSPARIADTQYF. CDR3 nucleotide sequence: TGTGCCAGCTCCCCCGCGCGTATCGCAGATACGCAGTATTTT.

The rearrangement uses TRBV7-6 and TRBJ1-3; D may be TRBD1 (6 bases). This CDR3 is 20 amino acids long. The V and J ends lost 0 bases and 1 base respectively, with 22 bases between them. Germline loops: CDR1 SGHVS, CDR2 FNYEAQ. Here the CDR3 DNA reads TGTGCCAGCAGCTTAGCGGATTACGAGGGGGGCGCAGTGTCTGGAAACACCATATATTTT. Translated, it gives CASSLADYEGGAVSGNTIYF.

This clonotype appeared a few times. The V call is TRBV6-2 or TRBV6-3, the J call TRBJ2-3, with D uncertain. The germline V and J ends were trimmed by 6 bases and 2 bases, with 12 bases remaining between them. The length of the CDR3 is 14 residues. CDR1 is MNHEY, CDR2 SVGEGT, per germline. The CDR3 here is CASSPLGTTDTQYF. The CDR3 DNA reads TGTGCCAGCAGCCCCCTGGGAACCACAGATACGCAGTATTTT.

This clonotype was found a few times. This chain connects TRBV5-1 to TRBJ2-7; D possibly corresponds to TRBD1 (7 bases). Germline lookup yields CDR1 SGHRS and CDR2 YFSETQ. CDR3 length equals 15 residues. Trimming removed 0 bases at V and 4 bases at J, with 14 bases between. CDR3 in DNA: TGCGCCAGCAGCTTGGGACAGGGACTTGATTACGAGCAGTACGTC. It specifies CASSLGQGLDYEQYV.

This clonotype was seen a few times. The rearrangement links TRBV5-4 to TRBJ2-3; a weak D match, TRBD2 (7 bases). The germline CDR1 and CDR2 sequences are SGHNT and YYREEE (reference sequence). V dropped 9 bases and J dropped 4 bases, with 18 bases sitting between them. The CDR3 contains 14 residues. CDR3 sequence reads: CATNPGGVADTQYF. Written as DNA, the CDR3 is TGTGCCACCAACCCGGGGGGCGTGGCAGATACGCAGTATTTT. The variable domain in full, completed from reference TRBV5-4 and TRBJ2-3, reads ETGVTQSPTHLIKTRGQQVTLRCSSQSGHNTVSWYQQALGQGPQFIFQYYREEENGRGNFPPRFSGLQFPNYSSELNVNALELDDSALYLCATNPGGVADTQYFGPGTRLTVL.

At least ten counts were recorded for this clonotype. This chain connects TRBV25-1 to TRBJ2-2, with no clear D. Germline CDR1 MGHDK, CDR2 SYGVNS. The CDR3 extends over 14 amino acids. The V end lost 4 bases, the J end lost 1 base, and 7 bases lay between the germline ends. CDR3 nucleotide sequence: TGTGCCAGCAGTGCCCGACTGAACACCGGGGAGCTGTTTTTT. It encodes CASSARLNTGELFF. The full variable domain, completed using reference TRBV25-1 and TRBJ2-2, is EADIYQTPRYLVIGTGKKITLECSQTMGHDKMYWYQQDPGMELHLIHYSYGVNSTEKGDLSSESTVSRIRTEHFPLTLESARPSHTSQYLCASSARLNTGELFFGEGSRLTVL.